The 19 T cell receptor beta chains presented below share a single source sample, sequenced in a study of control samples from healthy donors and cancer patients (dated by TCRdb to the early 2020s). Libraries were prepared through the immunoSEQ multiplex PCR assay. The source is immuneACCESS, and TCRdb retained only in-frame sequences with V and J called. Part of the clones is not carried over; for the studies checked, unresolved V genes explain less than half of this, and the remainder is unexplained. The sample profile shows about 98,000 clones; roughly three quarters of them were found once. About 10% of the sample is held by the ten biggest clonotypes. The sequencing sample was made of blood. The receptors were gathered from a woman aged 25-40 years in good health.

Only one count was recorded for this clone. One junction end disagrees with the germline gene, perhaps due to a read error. Written as DNA, the CDR3 is TGTGCCAGCAGCTTAAGACAGGGTCCCTCCCCGCTCTTT. It translates to CASSLRQGPSPLF. The V call is TRBV5-4, the J call TRBJ1-1, with 7 bases aligning to TRBD1. CDR3 length: 13 amino acids. In germline, CDR1 is SGHNT, CDR2 YYREEE (reference sequence).

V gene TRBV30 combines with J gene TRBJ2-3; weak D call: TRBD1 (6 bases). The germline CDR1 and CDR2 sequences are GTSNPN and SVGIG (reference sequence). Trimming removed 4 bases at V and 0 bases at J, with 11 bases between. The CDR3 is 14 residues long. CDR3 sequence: CAWNPGVSTDTQYF. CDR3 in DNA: TGTGCCTGGAATCCAGGGGTTAGCACAGATACGCAGTATTTT.

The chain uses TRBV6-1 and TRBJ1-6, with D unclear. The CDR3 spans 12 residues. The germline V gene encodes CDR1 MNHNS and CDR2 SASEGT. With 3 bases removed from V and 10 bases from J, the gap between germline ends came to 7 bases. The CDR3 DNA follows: TGTGCCAGCAGTGAGTCCGGGTCACCCCTCCACTTT. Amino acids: CASSESGSPLHF.

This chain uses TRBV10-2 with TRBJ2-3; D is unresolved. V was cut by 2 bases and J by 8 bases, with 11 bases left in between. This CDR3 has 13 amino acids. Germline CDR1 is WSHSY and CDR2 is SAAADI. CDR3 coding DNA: TGCGCCAGCAGTGAGGGTAGTCGAGGTACGCAGTATTTT. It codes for CASSEGSRGTQYF.

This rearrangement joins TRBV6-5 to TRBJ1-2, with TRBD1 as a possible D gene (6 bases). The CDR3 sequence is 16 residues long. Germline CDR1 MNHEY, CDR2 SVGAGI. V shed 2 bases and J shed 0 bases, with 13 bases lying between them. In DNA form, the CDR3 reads TGTGCCAGCAGTTACAGGCGACAGGTTTCTAACTATGGCTACACCTTC. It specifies CASSYRRQVSNYGYTF.

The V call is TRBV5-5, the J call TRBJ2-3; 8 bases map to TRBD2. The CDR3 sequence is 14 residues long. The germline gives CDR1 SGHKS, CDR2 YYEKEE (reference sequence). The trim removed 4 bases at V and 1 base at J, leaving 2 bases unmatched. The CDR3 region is CASSTLAGTDTQYF. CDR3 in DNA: TGTGCCAGCAGCACACTAGCGGGCACAGATACGCAGTATTTT. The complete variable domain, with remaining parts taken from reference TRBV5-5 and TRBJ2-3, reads DAGVTQSPTHLIKTRGQQVTLRCSPISGHKSVSWYQQVLGQGPQFIFQYYEKEERGRGNFPDRFSARQFPNYSSELNVNALLLGDSALYLCASSTLAGTDTQYFGPGTRLTVL.

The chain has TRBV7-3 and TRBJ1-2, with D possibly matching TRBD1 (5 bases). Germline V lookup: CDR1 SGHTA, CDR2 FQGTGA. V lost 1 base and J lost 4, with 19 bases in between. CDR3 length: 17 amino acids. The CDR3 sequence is CASSLIDAGHFRYGYTF. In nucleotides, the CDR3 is TGTGCCAGCAGCTTAATCGATGCAGGACATTTCCGCTATGGCTACACCTTC.

CDR3 coding DNA: TGTGCCAGCAGTTCCAGGGGAACTGGCACAGATACGCAGTATTTT. It codes for CASSSRGTGTDTQYF. This chain connects TRBV28 to TRBJ2-3, with D possibly matching TRBD1 (6 bases). The germline gives CDR1 MDHEN, CDR2 SYDVKM. The CDR3 length is 15 residues. V lost 4 bases, J lost 1 base, and 12 bases lay in between. Based on the CDR3 plus reference TRBV28 and TRBJ2-3, the full variable domain is DVKVTQSSRYLVKRTGEKVFLECVQDMDHENMFWYRQDPGLGLRLIYFSYDVKMKEKGDIPEGYSVSREKKERFSLILESASTNQTSMYLCASSSRGTGTDTQYFGPGTRLTVL.

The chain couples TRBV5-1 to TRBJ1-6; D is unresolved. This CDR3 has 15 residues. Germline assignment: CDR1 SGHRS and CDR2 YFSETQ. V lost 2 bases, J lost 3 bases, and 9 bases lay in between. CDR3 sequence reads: CASSFRGLYNSPLHF. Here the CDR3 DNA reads TGCGCCAGCAGCTTTCGGGGTCTCTATAATTCACCCCTCCACTTT. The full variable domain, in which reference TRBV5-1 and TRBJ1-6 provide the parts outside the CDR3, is KAGVTQTPRYLIKTRGQQVTLSCSPISGHRSVSWYQQTPGQGLQFLFEYFSETQRNKGNFPGRFSGRQFSNSRSEMNVSTLELGDSALYLCASSFRGLYNSPLHFGNGTRLTVT.

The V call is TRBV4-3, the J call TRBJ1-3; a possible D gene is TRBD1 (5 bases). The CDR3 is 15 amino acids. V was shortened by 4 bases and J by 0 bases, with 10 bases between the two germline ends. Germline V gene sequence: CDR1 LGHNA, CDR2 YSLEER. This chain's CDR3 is CASSLGLGSGNTIYF. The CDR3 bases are TGCGCCAGCAGCCTGGGGCTTGGCTCTGGAAACACCATATATTTT.

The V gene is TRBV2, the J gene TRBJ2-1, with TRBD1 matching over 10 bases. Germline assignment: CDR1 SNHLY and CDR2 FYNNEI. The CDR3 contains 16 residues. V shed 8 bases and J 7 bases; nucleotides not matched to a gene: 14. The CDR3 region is CASRPFGTGVSNEQFF. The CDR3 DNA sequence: TGTGCCAGCCGCCCTTTCGGGACAGGGGTTTCAAATGAGCAGTTCTTC.

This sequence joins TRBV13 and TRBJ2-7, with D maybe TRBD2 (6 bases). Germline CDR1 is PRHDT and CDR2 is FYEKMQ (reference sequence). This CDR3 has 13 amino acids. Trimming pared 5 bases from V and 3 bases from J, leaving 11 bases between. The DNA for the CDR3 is TGTGCCAGCAGCCGCGGAGGGGACTACGAGCAGTACTTC. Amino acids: CASSRGGDYEQYF. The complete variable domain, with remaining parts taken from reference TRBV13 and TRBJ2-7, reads AAGVIQSPRHLIKEKRETATLKCYPIPRHDTVYWYQQGPGQDPQFLISFYEKMQSDKGSIPDRFSAQQFSDYHSELNMSSLELGDSALYFCASSRGGDYEQYFGPGTRLTVT.

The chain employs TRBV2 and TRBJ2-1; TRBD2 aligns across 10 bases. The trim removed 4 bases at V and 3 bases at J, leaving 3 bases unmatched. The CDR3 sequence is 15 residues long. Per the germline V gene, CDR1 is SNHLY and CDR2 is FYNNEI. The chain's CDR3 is CASSASGGLYNEQFF. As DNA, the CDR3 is TGTGCCAGCAGTGCTAGCGGGGGCCTCTACAATGAGCAGTTCTTC.

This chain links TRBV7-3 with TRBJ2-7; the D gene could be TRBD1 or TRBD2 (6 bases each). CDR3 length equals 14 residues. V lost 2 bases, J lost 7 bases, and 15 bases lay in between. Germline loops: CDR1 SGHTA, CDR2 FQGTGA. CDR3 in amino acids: CASSLYGGGNEQYF. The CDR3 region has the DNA TGTGCCAGCAGCTTATACGGGGGCGGAAATGAGCAGTACTTC.

This CDR3 reads CASSRLTPANYGYTF. The CDR3 region has the DNA TGTGCCAGTAGTAGATTGACACCAGCTAACTATGGCTACACCTTC. This chain links TRBV19 with TRBJ1-2; D is ambiguous. Germline values: CDR1 LNHDA, CDR2 SQIVND (reference sequence). The CDR3 has 15 amino acids. The V end lost 4 bases, the J end lost 0 bases, and 12 bases lay between the germline ends.

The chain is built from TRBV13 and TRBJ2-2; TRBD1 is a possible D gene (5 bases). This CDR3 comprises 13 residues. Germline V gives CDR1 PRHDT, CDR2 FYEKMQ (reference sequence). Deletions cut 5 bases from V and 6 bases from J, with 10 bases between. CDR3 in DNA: TGTGCCAGCAGCCGGACAACCGCCGGGGAGCTGTTTTTT. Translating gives CASSRTTAGELFF.

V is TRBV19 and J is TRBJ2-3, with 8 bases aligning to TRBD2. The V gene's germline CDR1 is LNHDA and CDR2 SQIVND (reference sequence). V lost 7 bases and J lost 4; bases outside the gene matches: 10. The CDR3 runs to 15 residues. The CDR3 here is CASKGGGGHPDTQYF. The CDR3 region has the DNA TGTGCCAGTAAAGGCGGCGGGGGGCACCCAGATACGCAGTATTTT.

CDR3 amino acids: CASSKDRATNEKLFF. In DNA, the CDR3 is TGTGCCAGTAGTAAGGACAGGGCTACTAATGAAAAACTGTTTTTT. The chain employs TRBV19 and TRBJ1-4; 8 nucleotides line up with TRBD1. With V trimmed by 4 bases and J by 2 bases, 3 bases remained unmatched. CDR3 length equals 15 residues. In germline, CDR1 is LNHDA, CDR2 SQIVND (reference sequence).

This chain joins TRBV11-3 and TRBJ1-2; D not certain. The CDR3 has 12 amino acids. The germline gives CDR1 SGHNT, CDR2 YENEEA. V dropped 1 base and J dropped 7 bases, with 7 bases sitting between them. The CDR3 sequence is CASSLVAGGYTF. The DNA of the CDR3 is TGTGCCAGCAGCTTAGTGGCCGGTGGCTACACCTTC.